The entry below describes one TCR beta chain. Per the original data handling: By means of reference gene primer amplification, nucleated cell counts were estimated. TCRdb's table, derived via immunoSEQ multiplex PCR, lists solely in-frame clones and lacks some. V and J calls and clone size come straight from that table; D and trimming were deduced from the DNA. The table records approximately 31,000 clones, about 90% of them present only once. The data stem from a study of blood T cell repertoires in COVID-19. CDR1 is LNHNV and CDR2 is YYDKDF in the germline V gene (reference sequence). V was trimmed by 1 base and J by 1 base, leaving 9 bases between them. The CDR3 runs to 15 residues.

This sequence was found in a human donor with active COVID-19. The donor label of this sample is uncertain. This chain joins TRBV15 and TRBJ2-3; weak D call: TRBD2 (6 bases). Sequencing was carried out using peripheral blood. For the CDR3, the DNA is TGTGCCACCAGCAGAGGCGGGGTCGGCACAGATACGCAGTATTTT. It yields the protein CATSRGGVGTDTQYF.